The 22 T cell receptor beta chains in this list originate from one sample, sequenced in a study of T cells in Graves' hyperthyroidism and ophthalmopathy. Amplified TCR beta CDR3 regions came from RNA transcripts. HTBI primers were used for first-round RT-PCR of the TCR CDR3. TCRdb reprocessed the multiplex PCR reads with MiXCR, giving one entry per CDR3 protein. The table has hundreds of thousands of distinct CDR3 sequences, roughly a sixth seen once. The sample consisted of blood. The receptors come from a woman between 18 and 29 years old with Graves' ophthalmopathy.

There are a few counts of this clonotype. The chain combines TRBV28 with TRBJ1-6; D not resolved. Germline V lookup: CDR1 MDHEN, CDR2 SYDVKM. Trimming pared 1 base from V and 9 bases from J, leaving 13 bases between. This CDR3 region has 15 residues. The CDR3 DNA reads TGTGCCAGCAGTTTATCTTCAACGTCAAGTTCACCCCTCCACTTT. Translated, it gives CASSLSSTSSSPLHF.

This clonotype was found a few times. J is TRBJ2-2 and V is TRBV19; maybe TRBD1 (5 bases). The CDR3 has 16 amino acids. Germline V CDR1 and CDR2: LNHDA, SQIVND (reference sequence). V lost 6 bases and J lost 0, with 14 bases in between. CDR3 DNA: TGTGCCAGTAGACCAGCGACAGAAACGAACACCGGGGAGCTGTTTTTT. As protein: CASRPATETNTGELFF.

This clonotype has at least ten counts. CDR3 region: CASTLGGALNYGYTF. CDR3 nucleotide sequence: TGTGCCAGCACTCTGGGGGGGGCGCTGAACTATGGCTACACCTTC. This chain uses TRBV12-3 or TRBV12-4 with TRBJ1-2, with D perhaps matching TRBD1 (6 bases). The CDR3 runs 15 residues. V was clipped by 7 bases and J by 2 bases, with 17 bases between them.

This clonotype was recorded at least ten times. The chain is built from TRBV3-1 and TRBJ1-1; 8 nucleotides align to TRBD1. Germline lookup yields CDR1 LGHDT and CDR2 YNNKEL (reference sequence). This CDR3 has 13 residues. V was pared by 0 bases and J by 11 bases, with 5 bases of the junction left unmatched. Here the CDR3 reads CASSQDNQGAAFF. As DNA, the CDR3 is TGTGCCAGCAGCCAAGATAATCAGGGGGCGGCTTTCTTT.

The chain couples TRBV19 to TRBJ1-5; D may be TRBD1 (6 bases). The germline gives CDR1 LNHDA, CDR2 SQIVND (reference sequence). The CDR3 is made up of 17 amino acids. V gave up 5 bases and J gave up 2 bases, with 19 bases separating them. CDR3 nucleotide sequence: TGTGCCAGTAGTTTCCCTCTCCGGACAGATGGCAATCAGCCCCAGCATTTT. Translated: CASSFPLRTDGNQPQHF.

Written as DNA, the CDR3 is TGCAGTGCTAGAGAAAGGCGGGACGGCACAGATACGCAGTATTTT. It yields the protein CSARERRDGTDTQYF. The chain is built from TRBV20-1 and TRBJ2-3, with D perhaps matching TRBD2 (6 bases). The CDR3 is 15 residues long. The V gene's germline CDR1 is DFQATT and CDR2 SNEGSKA (reference sequence). V was trimmed by 0 bases and J by 1 base, leaving 11 bases between them.

The chain employs TRBV19 and TRBJ2-1; D may be TRBD2 (8 bases). Per germline, CDR1 LNHDA and CDR2 SQIVND (reference sequence). The CDR3 runs to 15 residues. Trimming pared 1 base from V and 9 bases from J, leaving 16 bases between. The CDR3, as DNA: TGTGCCAGTAGTATAGGGACTAGCTCAGGGGGTGAGCAGTTCTTC. This codes for CASSIGTSSGGEQFF. The full variable domain, rest sourced from reference TRBV19 and TRBJ2-1, is DGGITQSPKYLFRKEGQNVTLSCEQNLNHDAMYWYRQDPGQGLRLIYYSQIVNDFQKGDIAEGYSVSREKKESFPLTVTSAQKNPTAFYLCASSIGTSSGGEQFFGPGTRLTVL.

The table lists this clonotype with many counts. The CDR3 nucleotides read TGTGCCTGGAGTGTATGGGGGGGCTCCTACGAGCAGTACTTC. Translation: CAWSVWGGSYEQYF. V usage is TRBV30 and J usage is TRBJ2-7, with TRBD2 matching 7 bases. The CDR3 is 14 residues long. Germline assignment: CDR1 GTSNPN and CDR2 SVGIG (reference sequence). Trimming took 0 bases from V and 0 from J; bases not matched to a gene: 2.

The sample holds a few counts of this clonotype. The genes are TRBV24-1 and TRBJ1-2; perhaps TRBD1 as D (6 bases). Germline V gene sequence: CDR1 KGHDR, CDR2 SFDVKD. The CDR3 contains 15 residues. V gave up 4 bases and J gave up 8 bases, with 19 bases separating them. CDR3 nucleotide sequence: TGTGCCACCAGTGACTCCAACGGACAGCAGGGGGGCTACACCTTC. It specifies CATSDSNGQQGGYTF.

This clonotype was picked up many times. This rearrangement joins TRBV27 to TRBJ2-7, with D possibly matching TRBD1 (6 bases). CDR3 length: 14 residues. V lost 7 bases to trimming and J lost 6 bases, with 19 bases between them. Germline V gene data show CDR1 as MNHEY and CDR2 as SMNVEV (reference sequence). For the CDR3, the DNA is TGTGCCAGCACCTTCCGGGCAGGGGATGGCGAGCAGTACTTC. Protein: CASTFRAGDGEQYF.

The genes are TRBV24-1 and TRBJ2-3; D tentatively fits TRBD1 or TRBD2 (6 bases each). The V end was cut by 2 bases, the J end by 4 bases, with 12 bases between. The germline gives CDR1 KGHDR, CDR2 SFDVKD. The CDR3 spans 15 residues. CDR3 bases: TGTGCCACCAGTGATTCGGCAGGGGAGGCAGATACGCAGTATTTT. This codes for CATSDSAGEADTQYF.

This clonotype has at least ten counts. V usage is TRBV15 and J usage is TRBJ1-1; D gene unclear. CDR1 and CDR2 (germline): LNHNV, YYDKDF (reference sequence). V was trimmed by 1 base and J by 3 bases, leaving 6 bases between them. This CDR3 contains 13 residues. The CDR3 region has the DNA TGTGCCACCAGCAGAGCCACAGACACTGAAGCTTTCTTT. This encodes CATSRATDTEAFF.

This rearrangement joins TRBV6-1 to TRBJ2-2; TRBD2 agrees at 9 bases. Germline V gene data show CDR1 as MNHNS and CDR2 as SASEGT. There are 16 residues in the CDR3. Losses at the gene ends were 3 bases for V and 3 bases for J; bases not matched to a gene: 5. CDR3 protein: CASSDGGRAYTGELFF. The CDR3 DNA reads TGTGCCAGCAGTGACGGCGGGAGGGCCTACACCGGGGAGCTGTTTTTT.

The CDR3 DNA follows: TGTGCCAGCATCTCGAGGTCAGGTGGTCCCGGGGAGCTGTTTTTT. Its translation: CASISRSGGPGELFF. The rearrangement joins TRBV6-2 or TRBV6-3 to TRBJ2-2, with D unclear. V lost 7 bases, J lost 6 bases, and 18 bases lay in between. Germline values: CDR1 MNHEY, CDR2 SVGEGT. The CDR3 covers 15 residues.

The genes are TRBV4-3 and TRBJ1-1; D is unclear. This CDR3 has 14 amino acids. V lost 0 bases and J lost 1, with 6 bases in between. Germline CDR1 reads LGHNA; CDR2 reads YSLEER. The CDR3: CASSQDQTNTEAFF. CDR3 DNA sequence: TGCGCCAGCAGCCAAGATCAAACGAACACTGAAGCTTTCTTT.

This clonotype has just a few counts. J is TRBJ2-2 and V is TRBV30; D ambiguous. Germline V gene data show CDR1 as GTSNPN and CDR2 as SVGIG (reference sequence). The V end lost 2 bases, the J end lost 7 bases, and 11 bases lay between the germline ends. The CDR3 extends over 13 amino acids. In nucleotides, the CDR3 is TGTGCCTGGAGTTGGGCCGGTATCGGGGAGCTGTTTTTT. Protein sequence: CAWSWAGIGELFF.

The chain uses TRBV27 and TRBJ2-7; TRBD1 aligns across 7 bases. Germline lookup yields CDR1 MNHEY and CDR2 SMNVEV (reference sequence). V shed 4 bases and J 5 bases; nucleotides not matched to a gene: 8. CDR3 length equals 14 residues. The CDR3 DNA sequence: TGTGCCAGCAGTTCATTCGACAGGGCCAACGAGCAGTACTTC. Translation: CASSSFDRANEQYF.

This clonotype was recorded many times. The chain carries TRBV27 and TRBJ2-1; D unresolved. The CDR3 runs 14 residues. V dropped 3 bases and J dropped 5 bases, with 11 bases sitting between them. Germline V gene sequence: CDR1 MNHEY, CDR2 SMNVEV (reference sequence). CDR3 bases: TGTGCCAGCAGTTTCTCGACCACGCACAATGAGCAGTTCTTC. Its protein product is CASSFSTTHNEQFF.

This chain joins TRBV6-5 and TRBJ2-1; no clear D. Germline V lookup: CDR1 MNHEY, CDR2 SVGAGI. The CDR3 loop spans 13 amino acids. Trimming cost V 0 bases and J 10 bases, with 10 bases left between them. The CDR3 loop reads CASSYSKVEEQFF. The CDR3 DNA follows: TGTGCCAGCAGTTACTCGAAGGTGGAGGAGCAGTTCTTC.

As for this clonotype: Given a much more abundant clone one base away, this may be a read error. The V gene is TRBV7-2, the J gene TRBJ2-7; tentative D call: TRBD2 (5 bases). Per germline, CDR1 SGHTA and CDR2 FQGNSA. CDR3 length: 16 amino acids. V lost 5 bases to trimming and J lost 8 bases, with 25 bases between them. DNA for the CDR3: TGTGCCAGCAGCCTAACCCGGACTCGACCCGCTTACAAGCAGTACTTC. Translation gives CASSLTRTRPAYKQYF.

The sample holds a few counts of this clonotype. The rearrangement links TRBV30 to TRBJ1-1; TRBD1 is a possible D gene (5 bases). Trimming removed 2 bases from V and 1 base from J, with 14 bases in between. CDR3 length: 15 residues. The germline gives CDR1 GTSNPN, CDR2 SVGIG (reference sequence). The CDR3 nucleotides are TGTGCCTGGAGTCCCACAACAGGCAAGAACACTGAAGCTTTCTTT. As protein: CAWSPTTGKNTEAFF.

This clonotype was observed a handful of times. This chain uses TRBV5-6 with TRBJ2-5; the match to TRBD2 covers 7 bases. This CDR3 has 16 residues. From germline, CDR1 is SGHDT and CDR2 YYEEEE. V lost 5 bases and J lost 4; bases outside the gene matches: 14. The CDR3: CASSPGYRRGRETQYF. CDR3 nucleotide sequence: TGTGCCAGCAGTCCCGGATATCGGCGGGGGAGAGAGACCCAGTACTTC.